The source of this T cell receptor beta chain is a study of blood T cells in healthy people across ages. Researchers isolated at least 6 million PBMCs per sample. Findings and limits, study-wide: Naive T cell percentage strongly correlated with TCR beta diversity. Aged donors had fewer naive CD4+ cells and lower diversity than long-lived donors.

Germline V gives CDR1 SGDLS, CDR2 YYNGEE. V dropped 0 bases and J dropped 7; count of bases not matched to a gene: 8. This CDR3 has 15 amino acids. The sample holds a few counts of this clonotype. Its antigen remains unidentified. Through a sample-barcoded 5' primer and a J-beta primer mix, a second PCR was run for 7 to 11 cycles. MiXCR, applied by TCRdb to the 5' RACE reads, yields one record per CDR3 protein. The sample includes 1.4 million or so distinct CDR3 sequences, 35% to 45% of them seen just once. The origin of this receptor is a young woman in good health. The material sequenced was blood. The chain carries TRBV9 and TRBJ2-7; 9 bases map to TRBD2. The CDR3 sequence: CASSVGGGAYNEQYF. The DNA of the CDR3 is TGTGCCAGCAGCGTAGGCGGGGGGGCCTACAATGAGCAGTACTTC. Combining the CDR3 with reference TRBV9 and TRBJ2-7 gives the whole variable domain DSGVTQTPKHLITATGQRVTLRCSPRSGDLSVYWYQQSLDQGLQFLIQYYNGEERAKGNILERFSAQQFPDLHSELNLSSLELGDSALYFCASSVGGGAYNEQYFGPGTRLTVT.